The 16 T cell receptor beta chains below were found in one sample sequenced in a study of cytomegalovirus exposure and HLA in healthy donors. PCR amplification relied on 60 Vbeta primers (plus 13 Jbeta primers). TCRdb's table, derived via immunoSEQ multiplex PCR, lists solely in-frame clones and lacks some. The table includes fewer than 200,000 clones, 75% to 80% detected once. Sequencing input: PBMCs. The origin of the receptors is a woman aged 45 to 65 in good health and CMV-seropositive.

The chain links TRBV7-2 to TRBJ2-5, with a weak D call TRBD1 (5 bases). CDR1 and CDR2 from the germline V gene are SGHTA and FQGNSA. Trimming shortened V by 1 base and J by 2 bases, and 8 bases separated the two germline ends. The length of the CDR3 is 14 residues. The chain's CDR3 is CASSLGSGQETQYF. CDR3 in DNA: TGTGCCAGCAGCTTAGGGTCAGGGCAAGAGACCCAGTACTTC.

CDR3 nucleotide sequence: TGTGCCAGCAGCGTAGGGCGGTTCACAGATACGCAGTATTTT. This encodes CASSVGRFTDTQYF. The chain employs TRBV9 and TRBJ2-3; D gene unclear. V lost 0 bases to trimming and J lost 2 bases, with 7 bases between them. The CDR3 has 14 amino acids. CDR1 is SGDLS and CDR2 is YYNGEE in the germline V gene.

The chain links TRBV7-9 to TRBJ1-2, with D maybe TRBD1 (6 bases). The V end was cut by 3 bases, the J end by 5 bases, with 10 bases between. The CDR3 consists of 13 residues. Looked up from germline, CDR1 is SEHNR and CDR2 is FQNEAQ (reference sequence). In nucleotides, the CDR3 is TGTGCCAGCAGCTTGGACAGTCCTTATGGCTACACCTTC. Translating it yields CASSLDSPYGYTF.

The CDR3 nucleotides read TGTGCCAGCAGTTTAAGTGCAGGGACTGGGGAGCTGTTTTTT. It specifies CASSLSAGTGELFF. The J gene is TRBJ2-2, the V gene TRBV27; D is perhaps TRBD2 (6 bases). The CDR3 totals 14 residues. Germline V gene data show CDR1 as MNHEY and CDR2 as SMNVEV (reference sequence). Deletions cut 2 bases from V and 8 bases from J, with 12 bases between.

In DNA form, the CDR3 reads TGTGCCAGCAGCCCGGGACTAGCCCGTTCGGTTGAGACCCAGTACTTC. This translates into CASSPGLARSVETQYF. The chain couples TRBV7-2 to TRBJ2-5; 9 bases are a match to TRBD2. The CDR3 spans 16 residues. CDR1 SGHTA and CDR2 FQGNSA come from the germline V gene. J was trimmed by 5 bases and V by 5 bases; bases with no gene match: 12.

This clone was observed a few times. V gene TRBV6-1 combines with J gene TRBJ2-7, with TRBD1 matching 9 bases. The V segment lost 11 bases and the J segment 4 bases; nucleotides outside the gene matches: 9. The germline V gene has CDR1 MNHNS and CDR2 SASEGT. The CDR3 runs to 13 residues. The CDR3 sequence is CARSWGQGYEQYF. The CDR3 DNA follows: TGTGCCCGGTCGTGGGGACAGGGATACGAGCAGTACTTC.

This clone was found once. The chain employs TRBV5-6 and TRBJ1-1, with D possibly being TRBD1 (6 bases). This CDR3 contains 14 residues. Trimming took 4 bases from V and 2 from J, leaving 12 bases between them. Germline V gene data show CDR1 as SGHDT and CDR2 as YYEEEE. The CDR3 is CASSADSYNTEAFF. Here the CDR3 DNA reads TGTGCCAGCAGCGCGGACAGCTACAACACTGAAGCTTTCTTT.

This chain links TRBV7-3 with TRBJ1-4; no reliable D call. V lost 6 bases and J 4 bases, leaving 24 bases between the germline ends. CDR1 is SGHTA, CDR2 FQGTGA, per germline. CDR3 size: 18 residues. The CDR3, as DNA: TGTGCCAGCAGTACAGACACAAACACCACTTTGCGTAATGAAAAACTGTTTTTT. Its translation is CASSTDTNTTLRNEKLFF.

V and J are TRBV2 and TRBJ2-5; maybe TRBD1 (5 bases). Trimming pared 6 bases from V and 0 bases from J, leaving 11 bases between. The CDR3 is 14 residues long. Germline V gene sequence: CDR1 SNHLY, CDR2 FYNNEI. The CDR3 loop reads CASSRQPDQETQYF. For the CDR3, the DNA is TGTGCCAGCAGCAGACAGCCGGACCAAGAGACCCAGTACTTC. Complete variable domain (other parts from reference TRBV2 and TRBJ2-5): EPEVTQTPSHQVTQMGQEVILRCVPISNHLYFYWYRQILGQKVEFLVSFYNNEISEKSEIFDDQFSVERPDGSNFTLKIRSTKLEDSAMYFCASSRQPDQETQYFGPGTRLLVL.

The V and J genes are TRBV28 and TRBJ2-3; weak D call: TRBD2 (6 bases). The V end lost 7 bases, the J end lost 1 base, and 15 bases lay between the germline ends. CDR3 length equals 15 residues. Looked up from germline, CDR1 is MDHEN and CDR2 is SYDVKM. The CDR3 coding sequence is TGTGCCAGCACCGTCGGAGGGTCGGGCACAGATACGCAGTATTTT. Translating gives CASTVGGSGTDTQYF.

The rearrangement uses TRBV7-8 and TRBJ1-5; 8 nucleotides agree with TRBD1. V was clipped by 1 base and J by 5 bases; unmatched bases: 4. Looked up from germline, CDR1 is SGHVS and CDR2 is FQNEAQ. The length of the CDR3 is 15 residues. Here the CDR3 reads CASSLDIQGDQPQHF. CDR3 coding DNA: TGTGCCAGCAGCTTAGACATACAGGGGGATCAGCCCCAGCATTTT.

This clone was seen more than once but under ten times. CDR3 protein: CASSEGYEQYF. The DNA for the CDR3 is TGTGCCAGCAGTGAAGGGTACGAGCAGTACTTC. The chain couples TRBV6-1 to TRBJ2-5; D is uncertain. The J call may not be correct, given that the DNA end is closer to TRBJ2-7. This CDR3 region has 11 residues. CDR1 is MNHNS, CDR2 SASEGT, per germline.

The V and J genes are TRBV12-2 and TRBJ1-1. TRBV12-2 is tagged as a pseudogene. The CDR3 contains 10 residues. The CDR3, as DNA: TGTGCAAGTCGCCCCCGGGGGGCTTTCTTT. Translating it yields CASRPRGAFF.

This chain's CDR3 is CASSLGQRNTEAFF. CDR3 DNA sequence: TGTGCCAGCAGCTTAGGACAGCGGAACACTGAAGCTTTCTTT. V gene TRBV7-2 combines with J gene TRBJ1-1; the D gene is possibly TRBD1 (5 bases). CDR3 length: 14 residues. V dropped 1 base and J dropped 1 base, with 7 bases sitting between them. Germline loops: CDR1 SGHTA, CDR2 FQGNSA. The full variable domain, rest sourced from reference TRBV7-2 and TRBJ1-1, is GAGVSQSPSNKVTEKGKDVELRCDPISGHTALYWYRQSLGQGLEFLIYFQGNSAPDKSGLPSDRFSAERTGGSVSTLTIQRTQQEDSAVYLCASSLGQRNTEAFFGQGTRLTVV.

V gene TRBV7-2 combines with J gene TRBJ2-3; 10 positions agree with TRBD2. The CDR3 is 16 residues long. The junction had 3 bases not matched to a gene; V was cut back by 2 bases and J by 1 base. CDR1 and CDR2 from the germline V gene are SGHTA and FQGNSA. The CDR3 here is CASSLSGGAGTDTQYF. The CDR3 coding sequence is TGTGCCAGCAGCTTAAGCGGGGGGGCCGGCACAGATACGCAGTATTTT.

The gene calls are TRBV28 and TRBJ2-5; tentatively, D is TRBD1 (6 bases). V was pared by 6 bases and J by 5 bases, with 16 bases between. Germline CDR1 reads MDHEN; CDR2 reads SYDVKM. The CDR3 length is 14 residues. The CDR3 reads CASSSSGDKETQYF. Written as DNA, the CDR3 is TGTGCCAGCAGCTCTTCCGGGGACAAGGAGACCCAGTACTTC. Full variable domain (remainder filled in from reference TRBV28 and TRBJ2-5): DVKVTQSSRYLVKRTGEKVFLECVQDMDHENMFWYRQDPGLGLRLIYFSYDVKMKEKGDIPEGYSVSREKKERFSLILESASTNQTSMYLCASSSSGDKETQYFGPGTRLLVL.